These 15 T cell receptor beta chains share one sample of origin, sequenced in a study of CXCR3-negative and CXCR3-positive naive CD8 T cells. UMI-labeled 5' RACE yielded the TRB cDNA libraries. TCRdb re-called the 5' RACE reads and gives one entry per CDR3 protein, without DNA. The sample features 45,000 to 70,000 distinct CDR3 sequences, with around 22% in its top ten. The sample was memory CD8+ T cells from blood. These receptors originate from a human donor in good health. Some clones in this sample may be carry-over from other donors' samples.

The genes are TRBV29-1 and TRBJ1-1; TCRdb returns TRBD1, unconfirmable since there is no DNA. CDR3 size: 12 residues. Germline V gene data show CDR1 as SQVTM and CDR2 as ANQGSEA. CDR3 loop: CSVQGAVTEAFF.

V gene TRBV5-6 combines with J gene TRBJ2-1; TCRdb gives TRBD1 as the D gene, but with no DNA this cannot be confirmed. From germline, CDR1 is SGHDT and CDR2 YYEEEE. This CDR3 contains 15 residues. The CDR3 is CASSLWAGNYNEQFF.

This chain uses TRBV28 with TRBJ2-7; TCRdb's D call of TRBD2 is untestable without DNA. Germline CDR1 is MDHEN and CDR2 is SYDVKM. The CDR3 is 15 amino acids. CDR3 residues: CASSDPGLAGYEQYF.

The rearrangement uses TRBV5-5 and TRBJ1-2. This CDR3 spans 15 amino acids. Germline CDR1 and CDR2: SGHKS and YYEKEE (reference sequence). CDR3 amino acids: CASSLDARANYGYTF.

This chain links TRBV20-1 with TRBJ2-1; TCRdb lists TRBD1, though no DNA is available to test this call. This CDR3 comprises 19 residues. Per the germline V gene, CDR1 is DFQATT and CDR2 is SNEGSKA (reference sequence). The CDR3 sequence is CSAPSPLAQGLGMYNEQFF.

The chain uses TRBV7-3 and TRBJ2-1. The CDR3 totals 11 residues. Germline CDR1 SGHTA, CDR2 FQGTGA. The CDR3 protein is CASSLFNEQFF.

The V call is TRBV20-1, the J call TRBJ1-5; TCRdb's D call, TRBD1, is unchecked because there is no DNA. Germline CDR1 and CDR2: DFQATT and SNEGSKA (reference sequence). The CDR3 covers 18 residues. The CDR3 region is CSARPPSWEAYSNQPQHF.

The V call is TRBV7-6, the J call TRBJ1-2. The CDR3 covers 14 residues. The germline V gene encodes CDR1 SGHVS and CDR2 FNYEAQ. CDR3 region: CASSSNYSPGGYTF.

The V gene is TRBV6-5, the J gene TRBJ2-3; TCRdb's D call, TRBD1, is unchecked because there is no DNA. CDR1 is MNHEY and CDR2 is SVGAGI in the germline V gene. The CDR3 is 17 residues long. The CDR3 here is CASSISLGGLGTDTQYF.

This rearrangement joins TRBV9 to TRBJ1-6; TCRdb designates TRBD1, a call that cannot be tested without DNA. The CDR3 has 15 amino acids. The V gene's germline CDR1 is SGDLS and CDR2 YYNGEE. CDR3 sequence reads: CASSVAGTEYSPLHF.

The chain combines TRBV12-3 or TRBV12-4 with TRBJ1-5; TCRdb's D gene call, TRBD1, goes unchecked for lack of DNA. This CDR3 region has 18 residues. CDR3 protein: CASSSTGESSAVNQPQHF.

The rearrangement joins TRBV7-9 to TRBJ2-7; TCRdb reports TRBD1, a call that lacks DNA to check it against. CDR3 size: 13 residues. Germline V CDR1 and CDR2: SEHNR, FQNEAQ (reference sequence). CDR3 protein: CASSLVPYDEQYF.

The chain recombines TRBV6-1 with TRBJ1-1; TCRdb calls TRBD1, which cannot be checked without DNA. The CDR3 runs to 14 residues. CDR1 is MNHNS, CDR2 SASEGT, per germline. CDR3 protein: CASSELFPGVEAFF.

V and J are TRBV7-8 and TRBJ1-6. The CDR3 loop spans 15 amino acids. Per the germline V gene, CDR1 is SGHVS and CDR2 is FQNEAQ. CDR3 residues: CASSYVSSYNSPLHF.

The chain combines TRBV19 with TRBJ1-5; TCRdb picks TRBD1, but there is no DNA to check that call. CDR3 length equals 15 residues. Germline values: CDR1 LNHDA, CDR2 SQIVND (reference sequence). CDR3: CASSIRTGGYQPQHF.